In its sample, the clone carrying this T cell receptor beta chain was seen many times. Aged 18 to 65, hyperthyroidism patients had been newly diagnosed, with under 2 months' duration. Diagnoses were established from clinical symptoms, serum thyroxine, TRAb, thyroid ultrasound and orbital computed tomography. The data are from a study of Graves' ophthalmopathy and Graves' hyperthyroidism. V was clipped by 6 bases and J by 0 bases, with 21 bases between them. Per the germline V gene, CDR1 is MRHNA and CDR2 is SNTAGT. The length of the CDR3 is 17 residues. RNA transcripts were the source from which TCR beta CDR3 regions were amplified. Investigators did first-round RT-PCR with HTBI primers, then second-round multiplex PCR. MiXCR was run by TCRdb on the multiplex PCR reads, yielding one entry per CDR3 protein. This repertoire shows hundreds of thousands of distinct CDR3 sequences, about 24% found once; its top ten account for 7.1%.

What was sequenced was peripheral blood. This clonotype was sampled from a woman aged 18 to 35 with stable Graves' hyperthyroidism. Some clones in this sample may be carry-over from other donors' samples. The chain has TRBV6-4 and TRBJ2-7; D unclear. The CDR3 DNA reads TGTGCCAGCAGCCGAATCGAAGTGTATGGTACCTCCTACGAGCAGTACTTC. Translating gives CASSRIEVYGTSYEQYF.